This TCR beta chain was obtained from a study of siplizumab effects on memory and regulatory T cells. Study results and limitations: Naive T cells seemed more diverse than memory cells and seemed major alloresponse contributors.

The CDR3 is 17 residues long. Roughly 90,000 TCR templates per sample were sequenced. Repertoires were generated with immunoSEQ multiplex PCR, while TCRdb's copy carries only in-frame clones and drops some. Of over 95,000 clones listed, just under 95% are singletons. As concerns this clone: Its antigen is not known.

The source of this sequence is a human donor in good health. The source material was non-Treg CD4+ T cells sorted from blood. The chain carries TRBV21-1 and TRBJ2-7; TRBD2, the table's D call, was not compared with the DNA. TRBV21-1 is given as a pseudogene. CDR3 in DNA: TGTGCCAGCAGCAAAGTGTCTTCGCGGGGCGGCTCCTACGAGCAGTACTTC. Protein product: CASSKVSSRGGSYEQYF.